The rows below give T cell receptor beta chains drawn from one sample of a study of blood T cell repertoires in COVID-19. The table came from immunoSEQ multiplex PCR; TCRdb's copy has only in-frame clones and leaves some out. The repertoire includes 270,000 or so clones, under 90% of them detected once, and just under 3% sits in the top ten. Sequencing used peripheral blood. The receptors come from a woman aged 55-69 years with active or convalescent COVID-19. Both conserved end residues are part of each CDR3. The D gene is left open where the match is weak. Clone size, where shown, is once, few, many, or a class for clones that have expanded.

V	J	size	D	DNA	CDR3
TRBV20-1	TRBJ2-7	.	TRBD1	TGCAGTGCTAGTAGGGAAGACAGGGGCCCCTACGAGCAGTACTTC	CSASREDRGPYEQYF
TRBV2	TRBJ2-6	.	TRBD1	TGTGCCATCCACAGGCGTACCGGACAGGAAAGATCCTCTGGGGCCAACGTCCTGACTTTC	CAIHRRTGQERSSGANVLTF
TRBV15	TRBJ2-7	.	.	TGTGCCACCAGCTTCCCGGGCTACGAGCAGTACTTC	CATSFPGYEQYF
TRBV11-2	TRBJ2-2	.	.	TGTGCCAGCAGCTTAGACGGTTTAGCGACCGGGGAGCTGTTTTTT	CASSLDGLATGELFF
TRBV19	TRBJ2-6	.	TRBD1	TGTGCCAGTAGTCCCCGGGGGGGACAGGGGGCGGTAGGGGCCAACGTCCTGACTTTC	CASSPRGGQGAVGANVLTF
TRBV7-9	TRBJ2-2	.	.	TGTGCCAGCAGCTTAAGGTCGGGGGCCGGGGAGCTGTTTTTT	CASSLRSGAGELFF
TRBV7-9	TRBJ1-1	.	.	TGTGCCAGCACCGCGGCGGGGGCGGGTGAAGCTTTCTTT	CASTAAGAGEAFF
TRBV3-1/TRBV3-2	TRBJ2-3	once	TRBD2	TGTGCCAGCAGCCAAGGACTAGCGGGGGGGCTCACAGATACGCAGTATTTT	CASSQGLAGGLTDTQYF
TRBV4-3	TRBJ1-1	few	TRBD1	TGCGCCAGCAGCCAACGGGACAGGGGGCTTACTGAAGCTTTCTTT	CASSQRDRGLTEAFF
TRBV5-1	TRBJ1-1	once	TRBD1	TGCGCCAGCAGCTTGGAAGGGACAGTGAACACTGAAGCTTTCTTT	CASSLEGTVNTEAFF
TRBV6-1	TRBJ2-1	.	.	TGTGCCAGCAGTGACACCACAGGGACCGATGAGCAGTTCTTC	CASSDTTGTDEQFF
TRBV6-5	TRBJ2-7	.	TRBD1	TGTGCCAGCAGACACGGGACAGGGGGCTACGAGCAGTACTTC	CASRHGTGGYEQYF
TRBV7-8	TRBJ2-5	few	.	TGTGCCAGCAGCCCCCGGGGCGGGGGCCCCCAAGAGACCCAGTACTTC	CASSPRGGGPQETQYF
TRBV5-1	TRBJ1-6	.	.	TGCGCCAGCAGGCGTACTAGCTCCTATAATTCACCCCTCCACTTT	CASRRTSSYNSPLHF
TRBV9	TRBJ2-2	.	.	TGTGCCAGCAGCGTAGAGTCGGGGACGAACACCGGGGAGCTGTTTTTT	CASSVESGTNTGELFF
TRBV11-3	TRBJ2-3	.	.	TGTGCCAGCGCTCGGGACACCTACACAGATACGCAGTATTTT	CASARDTYTDTQYF
TRBV24-1	TRBJ2-3	.	.	TGTGCCACCCCCCCGCCAGGGGCAGATACGCAGTATTTT	CATPPPGADTQYF
TRBV7-9	TRBJ2-1	once	.	TGTGCCAGCAGCTCCCCACCCACAGGGCGCAATGAGCAGTTCTTC	CASSSPPTGRNEQFF
TRBV19	TRBJ1-1	.	TRBD1	TGTGCCAGTAGTCCCCGGGACAGGGAAGCTTTCTTT	CASSPRDREAFF
TRBV18	TRBJ2-1	.	.	TGTGCCAGCTCACCACCGGGCCAGCAGTTCTTC	CASSPPGQQFF
TRBV15	TRBJ1-6	.	TRBD1	TGTGCCACCAGCCCCCGTGCGACAGGGGATTATTCACCCCTCCACTTT	CATSPRATGDYSPLHF
TRBV5-1	TRBJ1-1	few	TRBD1	TGCGCCAGCAGGAGGACAGGGGGCGCCGAAGCTTTCTTT	CASRRTGGAEAFF
TRBV5-4	TRBJ2-2	.	TRBD1	TGTGCCAGCAGCTTGATGGACAGGGCTACCGGGGAGCTGTTTTTT	CASSLMDRATGELFF
TRBV7-9	TRBJ2-7	few	TRBD1	TGTGCCAGCAGCAAAACAGGGGTCTCCTACGAGCAGTACTTC	CASSKTGVSYEQYF
TRBV6-5	TRBJ1-2	.	TRBD1	TGTGCCAGCAGTACCACAGGGGGGGCCCAGGGTGGCTACACCTTC	CASSTTGGAQGGYTF
TRBV9	TRBJ2-3	.	.	TGTGCCAGCAGCGTAGCTGCAGGCACTGCCCCGGGGGACACAGATACGCAGTATTTT	CASSVAAGTAPGDTDTQYF
TRBV5-6	TRBJ2-5	.	TRBD2	TGTGCCAGCAGCTTGGGGACTAGTTTAGGGGAGACCCAGTACTTC	CASSLGTSLGETQYF
TRBV4-2	TRBJ2-1	.	TRBD1	TGTGCCAGCAGCCAAGATCTTGGACAGGTTTACAATGAGCAGTTCTTC	CASSQDLGQVYNEQFF
TRBV27	TRBJ2-7	once	TRBD1	TGTGCCAGCAGTTTACACGGATCGACAGGGTGGATGAGCTACGAGCAGTACTTC	CASSLHGSTGWMSYEQYF
TRBV5-1	TRBJ2-1	.	TRBD2	TGCGCCAGCAGCGGAGGCGGGGGGTACAATGAGCAGTTCTTC	CASSGGGGYNEQFF
TRBV11-2	TRBJ1-2	few	.	TGTGCCAGCAGCTTATCTCCTAGGGCGGGGGCGCTTAACTATGGCTACACCTTC	CASSLSPRAGALNYGYTF
TRBV10-3	TRBJ1-2	.	.	TGTGCCCTCCGGGCGGGGGAACTATATGGCTACACCTTC	CALRAGELYGYTF
TRBV3-1/TRBV3-2	TRBJ1-2	.	.	TGTGCCAGCAGCCAAGATCCTGGGGGCCGCTACACCTTC	CASSQDPGGRYTF
TRBV7-8	TRBJ2-1	.	TRBD1	TGTGCCAGCAGCCTCGGACAGGGGTATGCCAGTGAGCAGTTCTTC	CASSLGQGYASEQFF
TRBV14	TRBJ1-6	.	.	TGTGCCAGCAGCCAAGCCGGGATTTATAATTCACCCCTCCACTTT	CASSQAGIYNSPLHF
TRBV4-1	TRBJ1-3	.	.	TGCGCCAGCAGCCGAAACGAGGGATCCGCCGGAAACACCATATATTTT	CASSRNEGSAGNTIYF
TRBV6-6	TRBJ1-2	.	TRBD1	TGTGCCAGCAGTTACGTACAGGGGGCTTATGATGGCTACACCTTC	CASSYVQGAYDGYTF
TRBV2	TRBJ1-1	.	.	TGTGCCAGCAGTGAAGTTACGGGTATCACTGAAGCTTTCTTT	CASSEVTGITEAFF
TRBV10-3	TRBJ2-5	.	.	TGTGCCATCAGTGAGTCTAAGGGGATGGGCCAAGAGACCCAGTACTTC	CAISESKGMGQETQYF
TRBV6-5	TRBJ1-2	.	.	TGTGCCAGCAGTTACTCAAGGGGGACCTATGGCTACACCTTC	CASSYSRGTYGYTF
TRBV18	TRBJ2-7	.	.	TGTGCCAGCTCACCACCCGGGACAAGCTACGAGCAGTACTTC	CASSPPGTSYEQYF
TRBV27	TRBJ2-7	.	TRBD1	TGTGCCAGCAGTTCCGGACAGGGCTACGAGCAGTACTTC	CASSSGQGYEQYF
TRBV6-5	TRBJ2-1	.	.	TGTGCCAGCAGTTACAAGGGAGCGAGCTCCTACAATGAGCAGTTCTTC	CASSYKGASSYNEQFF
TRBV19	TRBJ2-5	.	.	TGTGCCAGTAGTTCCTTGGCGGCTACCGTACCCGGGGAGACCCAGTACTTC	CASSSLAATVPGETQYF
TRBV11-2	TRBJ1-2	.	TRBD1	TGTGCCAGCAGTATATTACAGGGGGCGCGGGGCTACACCTTC	CASSILQGARGYTF
TRBV4-3	TRBJ1-6	.	.	TGCGCCAGCAGCCAAGAACTTCACAGCTCCTATAATTCACCCCTCCACTTT	CASSQELHSSYNSPLHF
TRBV2	TRBJ1-1	.	.	TGTGCCAGCAGTGAAGTATCGACTGAAGCTTTCTTT	CASSEVSTEAFF
TRBV7-9	TRBJ1-1	.	.	TGTGCCAGCAGCTTAAGCCTTGAGACAGCCCAGAACACTGAAGCTTTCTTT	CASSLSLETAQNTEAFF
TRBV7-8	TRBJ1-3	.	TRBD1	TGTGCCAGCAGCACCCGGACAGGGAGCGGAAACACCATATATTTT	CASSTRTGSGNTIYF
TRBV6-5	TRBJ2-3	.	.	TGTGCCAGCAGTCAGGGGCGCACAGATACGCAGTATTTT	CASSQGRTDTQYF
TRBV25-1	TRBJ1-5	few	TRBD1	TGTGCCAGCAGTGAACTCGGGACAGGGAATCAGCCCCAGCATTTT	CASSELGTGNQPQHF
TRBV9	TRBJ2-2	.	TRBD1	TGTGCCAGCAGCGTAGACAGGGGAACCGGGGAGCTGTTTTTT	CASSVDRGTGELFF
TRBV5-6	TRBJ2-6	.	.	TGTGCCAGCAGCGGGTACGGGGGGGCCAACGTCCTGACTTTC	CASSGYGGANVLTF
TRBV27	TRBJ2-5	.	.	TGTGCCAGCAGTTTATTTGGGCGGGTGCAGACCCAGTACTTC	CASSLFGRVQTQYF
TRBV4-3	TRBJ2-2	.	TRBD1	TGCGCCAGCAGCCAGGCCCTCGCCGGGACAGGGCGCATGGGGGAGCTGTTTTTT	CASSQALAGTGRMGELFF
TRBV7-9	TRBJ1-3	.	TRBD1	TGTGCCAGCAGCCCACCCTATTATGATGGGACAGGGGGCAAGAACACCATATATTTT	CASSPPYYDGTGGKNTIYF
TRBV2	TRBJ1-4	.	.	TGTGCCAGCAGTCTAAGACACCCAACTAATGAAAAACTGTTTTTT	CASSLRHPTNEKLFF
TRBV7-2	TRBJ2-6	.	.	TGTGCCAGCAGCTTAGGGGGAGGCCTCTCTGGGGCCAACGTCCTGACTTTC	CASSLGGGLSGANVLTF
TRBV7-2	TRBJ2-5	few	TRBD2	TGTGCCAGCAGCCCTTTAGCGGGGGGATACCAAGAGACCCAGTACTTC	CASSPLAGGYQETQYF